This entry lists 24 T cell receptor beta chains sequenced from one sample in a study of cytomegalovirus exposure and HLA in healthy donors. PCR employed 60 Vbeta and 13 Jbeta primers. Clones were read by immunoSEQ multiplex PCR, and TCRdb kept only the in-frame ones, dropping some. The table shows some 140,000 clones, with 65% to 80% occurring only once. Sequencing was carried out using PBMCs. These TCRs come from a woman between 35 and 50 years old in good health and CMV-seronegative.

CDR3: CASSQQGDTEAFF. The CDR3 DNA reads TGTGCCAGCAGCCAACAGGGAGACACTGAAGCTTTCTTT. The chain uses TRBV6-4 and TRBJ1-1, with D perhaps TRBD1 (6 bases). The V gene lost 6 bases and the J gene lost 3 bases, with 11 bases spanning the gap. The CDR3 is made up of 13 amino acids. The germline CDR1 and CDR2 sequences are MRHNA and SNTAGT.

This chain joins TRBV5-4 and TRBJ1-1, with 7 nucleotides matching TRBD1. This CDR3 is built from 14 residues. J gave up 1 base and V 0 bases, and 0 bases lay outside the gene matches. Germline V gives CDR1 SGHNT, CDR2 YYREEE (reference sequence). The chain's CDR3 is CASSLGTGNTEAFF. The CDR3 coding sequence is TGTGCCAGCAGCTTGGGGACAGGGAACACTGAAGCTTTCTTT. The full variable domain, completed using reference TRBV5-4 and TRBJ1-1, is ETGVTQSPTHLIKTRGQQVTLRCSSQSGHNTVSWYQQALGQGPQFIFQYYREEENGRGNFPPRFSGLQFPNYSSELNVNALELDDSALYLCASSLGTGNTEAFFGQGTRLTVV.

The CDR3 coding sequence is TGTGCCAGCAGCCGTCAGGGGGATGATGGCTACACCTTC. Amino acid sequence: CASSRQGDDGYTF. V is TRBV7-9 and J is TRBJ1-2; 7 nucleotides align to TRBD1. CDR3 length: 13 residues. V gave up 5 bases and J gave up 6 bases; unmatched junction bases: 6. The germline CDR1 and CDR2 sequences are SEHNR and FQNEAQ (reference sequence). The full variable domain, rest sourced from reference TRBV7-9 and TRBJ1-2, is DTGVSQNPRHKITKRGQNVTFRCDPISEHNRLYWYRQTLGQGPEFLTYFQNEAQLEKSRLLSDRFSAERPKGSFSTLEIQRTEQGDSAMYLCASSRQGDDGYTFGSGTRLTVV.

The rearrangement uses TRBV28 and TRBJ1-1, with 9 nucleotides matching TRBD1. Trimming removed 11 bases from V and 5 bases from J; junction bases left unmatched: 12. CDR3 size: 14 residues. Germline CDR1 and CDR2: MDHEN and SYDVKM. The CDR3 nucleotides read TGTGCCCACTATGGGACAGGGAAGGGAACTGAAGCTTTCTTT. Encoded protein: CAHYGTGKGTEAFF.

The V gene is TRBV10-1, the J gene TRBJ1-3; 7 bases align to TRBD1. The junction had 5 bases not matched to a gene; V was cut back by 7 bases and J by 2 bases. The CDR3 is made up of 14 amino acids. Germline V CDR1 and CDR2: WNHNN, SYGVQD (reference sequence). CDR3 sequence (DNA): TGCGCCAGCAAAGACAGGGCCCCTGGAAACACCATATATTTT. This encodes CASKDRAPGNTIYF.

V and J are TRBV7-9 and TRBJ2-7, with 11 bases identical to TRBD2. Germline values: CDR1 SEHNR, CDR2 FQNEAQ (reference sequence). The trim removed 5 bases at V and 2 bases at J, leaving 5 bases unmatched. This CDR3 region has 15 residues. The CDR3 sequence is CASSRTSGRPYEQYF. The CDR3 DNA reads TGTGCCAGCAGCCGAACTAGCGGGAGACCCTACGAGCAGTACTTC.

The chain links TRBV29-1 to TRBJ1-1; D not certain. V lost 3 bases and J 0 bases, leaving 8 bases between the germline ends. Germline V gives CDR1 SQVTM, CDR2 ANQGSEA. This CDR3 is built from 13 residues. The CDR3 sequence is CSVEPKLNTEAFF. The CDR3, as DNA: TGCAGCGTTGAGCCGAAGCTGAACACTGAAGCTTTCTTT. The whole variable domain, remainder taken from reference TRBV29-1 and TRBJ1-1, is SAVISQKPSRDICQRGTSLTIQCQVDSQVTMMFWYRQQPGQSLTLIATANQGSEATYESGFVIDKFPISRPNLTFSTLTVSNMSPEDSSIYLCSVEPKLNTEAFFGQGTRLTVV.

The CDR3 sequence: CASRPQTGGVIQYF. CDR3 bases: TGTGCCAGCAGGCCACAGACAGGGGGCGTCATTCAGTACTTC. The rearrangement joins TRBV28 to TRBJ2-4; TRBD1 matches 10 bases. Looked up from germline, CDR1 is MDHEN and CDR2 is SYDVKM. The CDR3 sequence is 14 residues long. V lost 6 bases to trimming and J lost 9 bases; unmatched junction nucleotides: 8.

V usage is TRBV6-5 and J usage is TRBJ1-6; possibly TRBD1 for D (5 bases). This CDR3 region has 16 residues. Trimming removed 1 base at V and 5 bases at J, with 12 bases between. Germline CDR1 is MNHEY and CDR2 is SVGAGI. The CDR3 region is CASSYFPAGNNSPLHF. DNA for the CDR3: TGTGCCAGCAGTTACTTCCCCGCAGGGAATAATTCACCCCTCCACTTT.

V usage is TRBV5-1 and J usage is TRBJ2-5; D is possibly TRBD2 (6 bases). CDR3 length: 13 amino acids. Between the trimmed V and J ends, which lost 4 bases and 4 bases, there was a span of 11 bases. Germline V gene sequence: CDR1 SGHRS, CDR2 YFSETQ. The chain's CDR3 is CASSPGVGETQYF. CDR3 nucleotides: TGCGCCAGCAGCCCGGGGGTGGGAGAGACCCAGTACTTC.

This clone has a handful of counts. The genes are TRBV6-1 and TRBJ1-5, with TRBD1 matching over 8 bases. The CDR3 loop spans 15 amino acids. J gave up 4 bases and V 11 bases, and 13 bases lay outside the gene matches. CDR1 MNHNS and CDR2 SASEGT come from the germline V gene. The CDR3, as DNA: TGTGCCTCCAAAAACGACAGGGGATGGAATCAGCCCCAGCATTTT. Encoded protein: CASKNDRGWNQPQHF.

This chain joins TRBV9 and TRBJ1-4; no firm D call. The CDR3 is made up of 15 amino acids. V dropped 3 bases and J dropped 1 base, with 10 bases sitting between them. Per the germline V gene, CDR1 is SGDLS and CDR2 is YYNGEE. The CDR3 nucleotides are TGTGCCAGCAGCGCCTCAGAGGGAACTAATGAAAAACTGTTTTTT. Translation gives CASSASEGTNEKLFF.

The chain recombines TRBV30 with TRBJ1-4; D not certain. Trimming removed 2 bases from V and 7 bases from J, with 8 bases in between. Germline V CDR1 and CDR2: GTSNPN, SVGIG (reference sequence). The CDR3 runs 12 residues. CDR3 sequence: CAWSLVSEKLFF. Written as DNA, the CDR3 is TGTGCCTGGAGTCTCGTGTCTGAAAAACTGTTTTTT. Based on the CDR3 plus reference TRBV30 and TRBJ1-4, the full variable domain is SQTIHQWPATLVQPVGSPLSLECTVEGTSNPNLYWYRQAAGRGLQLLFYSVGIGQISSEVPQNLSASRPQDRQFILSSKKLLLSDSGFYLCAWSLVSEKLFFGSGTQLSVL.

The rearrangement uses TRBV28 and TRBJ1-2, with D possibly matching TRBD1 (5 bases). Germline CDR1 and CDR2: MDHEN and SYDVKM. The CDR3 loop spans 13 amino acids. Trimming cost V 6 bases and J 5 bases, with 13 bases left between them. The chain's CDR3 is CASSPPGGYGYTF. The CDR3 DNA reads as TGTGCCAGCAGCCCCCCTGGGGGGTATGGCTACACCTTC.

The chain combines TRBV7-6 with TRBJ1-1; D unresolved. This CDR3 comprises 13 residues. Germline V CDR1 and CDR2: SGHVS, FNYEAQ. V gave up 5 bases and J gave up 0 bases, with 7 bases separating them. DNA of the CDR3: TGTGCCAGCAGCCCGCAGATGAACACTGAAGCTTTCTTT. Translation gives CASSPQMNTEAFF. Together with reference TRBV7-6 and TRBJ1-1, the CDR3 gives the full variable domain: GAGVSQSPRYKVTKRGQDVALRCDPISGHVSLYWYRQALGQGPEFLTYFNYEAQQDKSGLPNDRFSAERPEGSISTLTIQRTEQRDSAMYRCASSPQMNTEAFFGQGTRLTVV.

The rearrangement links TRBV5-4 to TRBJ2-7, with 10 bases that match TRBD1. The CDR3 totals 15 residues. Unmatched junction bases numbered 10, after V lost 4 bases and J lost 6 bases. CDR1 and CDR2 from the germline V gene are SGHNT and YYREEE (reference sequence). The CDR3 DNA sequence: TGTGCCAGCAGCCCGGGACAGGGGAGGATATTCGAGCAGTACTTC. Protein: CASSPGQGRIFEQYF.

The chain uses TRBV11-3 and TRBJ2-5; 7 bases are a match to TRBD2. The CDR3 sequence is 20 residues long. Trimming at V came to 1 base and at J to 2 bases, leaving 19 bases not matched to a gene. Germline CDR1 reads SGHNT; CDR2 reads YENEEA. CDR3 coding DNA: TGTGCCAGCAGCTTAGGGCTGCGGCGGGTGTCTGCGGGGGAGCAAGAGACCCAGTACTTC. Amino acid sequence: CASSLGLRRVSAGEQETQYF.

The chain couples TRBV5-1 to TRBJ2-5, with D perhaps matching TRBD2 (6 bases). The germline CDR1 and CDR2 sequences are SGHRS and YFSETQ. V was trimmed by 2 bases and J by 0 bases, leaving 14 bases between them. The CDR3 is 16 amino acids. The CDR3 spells CASSFRGSGNQETQYF. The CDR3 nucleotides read TGCGCCAGCAGCTTTCGGGGTAGCGGAAACCAAGAGACCCAGTACTTC.

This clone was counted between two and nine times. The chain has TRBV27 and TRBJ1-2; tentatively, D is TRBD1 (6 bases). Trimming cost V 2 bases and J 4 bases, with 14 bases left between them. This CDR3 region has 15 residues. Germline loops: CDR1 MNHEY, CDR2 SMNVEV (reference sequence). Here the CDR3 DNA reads TGTGCCAGCAGTTTAGGTAACAGGGACCTCTATGGCTACACCTTC. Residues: CASSLGNRDLYGYTF.

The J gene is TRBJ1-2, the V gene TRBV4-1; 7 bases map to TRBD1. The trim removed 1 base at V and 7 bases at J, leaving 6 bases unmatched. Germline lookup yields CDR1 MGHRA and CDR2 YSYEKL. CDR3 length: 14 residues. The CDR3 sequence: CASSQVKGAAGYTF. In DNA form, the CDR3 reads TGCGCCAGCAGCCAAGTGAAGGGGGCAGCTGGCTACACCTTC.

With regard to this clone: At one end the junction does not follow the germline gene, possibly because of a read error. CDR3 nucleotide sequence: TGTGCTAGCAGCCCCGGGACTAGCGGCTCCTACGAGCAGTACTTC. Its translation is CASSPGTSGSYEQYF. The chain has TRBV7-7 and TRBJ2-5; TRBD2 matches at 11 bases. Near its end, the DNA agrees better with TRBJ2-7, so the J call may be wrong. There are 15 residues in the CDR3. CDR1 is SSHAT, CDR2 FNYEAQ, per germline (reference sequence).

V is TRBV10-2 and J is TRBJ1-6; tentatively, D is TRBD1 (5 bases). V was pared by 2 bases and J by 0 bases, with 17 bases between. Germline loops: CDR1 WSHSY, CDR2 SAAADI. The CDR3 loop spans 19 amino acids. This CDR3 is CASSETGLLLSSYNSPLHF. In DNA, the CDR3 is TGCGCCAGCAGTGAGACGGGACTGCTCCTGAGCTCCTATAATTCACCCCTCCACTTT.

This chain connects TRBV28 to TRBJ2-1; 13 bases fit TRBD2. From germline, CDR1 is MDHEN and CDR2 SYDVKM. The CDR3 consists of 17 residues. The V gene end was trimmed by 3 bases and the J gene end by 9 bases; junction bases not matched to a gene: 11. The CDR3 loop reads CASSFERWTSGRSEQFF. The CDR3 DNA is TGTGCCAGCAGTTTTGAGAGGTGGACTAGCGGGAGAAGTGAGCAGTTCTTC. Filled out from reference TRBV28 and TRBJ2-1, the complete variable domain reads DVKVTQSSRYLVKRTGEKVFLECVQDMDHENMFWYRQDPGLGLRLIYFSYDVKMKEKGDIPEGYSVSREKKERFSLILESASTNQTSMYLCASSFERWTSGRSEQFFGPGTRLTVL.

The chain's CDR3 is CASSKQGFQGNEQFF. CDR3 DNA: TGTGCCAGCAGTAAACAGGGTTTTCAGGGCAATGAGCAGTTCTTC. V is TRBV6-5 and J is TRBJ2-1; TRBD1 is a possible D gene (6 bases). Germline CDR1 and CDR2: MNHEY and SVGAGI. The CDR3 is 15 residues long. The V and J ends lost 5 bases and 6 bases respectively, with 17 bases between them.